Listed here are 28 T cell receptor beta chains from one sample, sequenced in a study of CD4 and CD8 cells across lung adenocarcinoma regions. MiXCR, applied by TCRdb to the PCR reads, yields one record per CDR3 protein. The sample contains about 12,000 distinct CDR3 sequences, around 48% of which appear only once. The specimen sequenced was CD8+ T cells from the margin of a lung tumor. Receptors were obtained from a female donor with lung adenocarcinoma. The CD4 and CD8 labels of this study may be unreliable.

The chain employs TRBV6-1 and TRBJ2-5, with D tentatively TRBD2 (6 bases). The CDR3 sequence is 15 residues long. Germline values: CDR1 MNHNS, CDR2 SASEGT. V lost 5 bases to trimming and J lost 11 bases, with 24 bases between them. The CDR3 protein is CASSQGLPSSYAQYF. The CDR3 nucleotides are TGTGCCAGCAGTCAAGGACTACCGAGCTCCTATGCGCAGTACTTC.

This clonotype is medium-sized within its sample. The chain links TRBV6-5 to TRBJ2-2, with a weak D call TRBD1 (5 bases). From germline, CDR1 is MNHEY and CDR2 SVGAGI. V lost 5 bases to trimming and J lost 5 bases, with 9 bases between them. This CDR3 is built from 13 residues. The CDR3 here is CASSTQGTGELFF. The CDR3 bases are TGTGCCAGCAGTACTCAGGGAACCGGGGAGCTGTTTTTT.

This clonotype was found a few times. The chain carries TRBV6-1 and TRBJ1-6; possibly TRBD1 for D (5 bases). Trimming shortened V by 5 bases and J by 11 bases, and 16 bases separated the two germline ends. Germline V gene data show CDR1 as MNHNS and CDR2 as SASEGT. The CDR3 length is 14 residues. The DNA of the CDR3 is TGTGCCAGCAGTCCCAGGGAGCCCACGACACCCCTCCACTTT. Protein sequence: CASSPREPTTPLHF.

By sample fraction, this clonotype is medium-sized. J is TRBJ2-1 and V is TRBV10-3; the D gene is possibly TRBD1 (5 bases). The DNA end is more similar to TRBJ2-7, so the J call may be wrong. The CDR3 consists of 16 residues. CDR1 and CDR2 from the germline V gene are ENHRY and SYGVKD. The CDR3 spells CAISEPTGTGYYEQYF. In nucleotides, the CDR3 is TGTGCCATCAGTGAGCCTACAGGCACCGGCTACTACGAGCAGTACTTC.

In regard to this clonotype: An end of the junction does not agree with germline; a read error may underlie this. The rearrangement uses TRBV25-1 and TRBJ2-3; no firm D call. Germline V gene lookup returns CDR1 MGHDK and CDR2 SYGVNS. CDR3 length: 13 amino acids. The CDR3, as DNA: TGTGCCCTCAAGGGAAAGGCCGCAGACACGCAGTACTTT. The encoded protein is CALKGKAADTQYF.

The rearrangement joins TRBV4-2 to TRBJ2-2; D possibly corresponds to TRBD2 (6 bases). The CDR3 is 13 amino acids. V lost 10 bases, J lost 16 bases, and 25 bases lay in between. CDR1 is LGHNA, CDR2 YNFKEQ, per germline. The CDR3 sequence: CAINAGNTEAQFF. The CDR3 region has the DNA TGTGCCATCAACGCGGGGAACACCGAGGCGCAGTTTTTT.

V is TRBV12-3 or TRBV12-4 and J is TRBJ1-5, with 9 bases that match TRBD1. Unmatched junction bases numbered 15, after V lost 5 bases and J lost 1 base. This CDR3 has 19 residues. The CDR3 coding sequence is TGTGCCAGCAGTCCCACCTCGGGACAGGGTTCATGGAGCAATCAGCCCCAGCATTTT. It is translated as CASSPTSGQGSWSNQPQHF.

In its sample, this clonotype is medium-sized. The chain employs TRBV6-5 and TRBJ2-3, with D unresolved. This CDR3 has 15 residues. Germline V CDR1 and CDR2: MNHEY, SVGAGI. Trimming left V 6 bases short and J 0 bases short, with 13 bases between. CDR3 sequence reads: CASSFPTGSTDTQYF. CDR3 in DNA: TGTGCCAGCAGCTTTCCGACGGGTAGCACAGATACGCAGTATTTT.

As to this clonotype: Germline and junction disagree at one end, which may indicate a read error. The chain uses TRBV6-1 and TRBJ2-2; D is tentatively TRBD1 or TRBD2 (5 bases each). The CDR3 runs to 14 residues. Per the germline V gene, CDR1 is MNHNS and CDR2 is SASEGT. The CDR3 region is CASLGQPNNGAQFF. The CDR3 bases are TGTGCCAGCTTGGGGCAGCCGAACAACGGGGCCCAGTTCTTT.

The table lists this clonotype with many counts. The chain recombines TRBV6-1 with TRBJ2-7; 9 nucleotides line up with TRBD1. The CDR3 totals 13 residues. Germline assignment: CDR1 MNHNS and CDR2 SASEGT. Unmatched junction bases numbered 5, after V lost 6 bases and J lost 5 bases. The CDR3 DNA is TGTGCCAGCAGGCAGGACAGGGGACACGAGCAGTACTTC. Amino acids: CASRQDRGHEQYF.

Only a few counts were recorded for this clonotype. V gene TRBV11-3 combines with J gene TRBJ2-1; D unresolved. This CDR3 has 15 residues. Germline V lookup: CDR1 SGHNT, CDR2 YENEEA. Trimming left V 1 base short and J 4 bases short, with 11 bases between. The CDR3 sequence: CASSLGTALYNEQFF. CDR3 coding DNA: TGTGCCAGCAGCTTAGGCACTGCGCTTTACAATGAGCAGTTCTTC.

A note on this clonotype: The germline gene is not matched at one end of the junction; a read error may be the cause. The chain combines TRBV6-1 with TRBJ2-3; D unclear. This CDR3 has 12 residues. Germline CDR1 is MNHNS and CDR2 is SASEGT. Here the CDR3 DNA reads TGTGCCAGCCGGAGAAGCACAGACATGCAGTATTTC. Amino acid sequence: CASRRSTDMQYF.

This clonotype has ten or more counts. The CDR3 nucleotides read TGTGCCAGCAAAGGGGACCTGGGAAGGAACACTGAAGCTTTCTTT. Translated, it gives CASKGDLGRNTEAFF. The rearrangement joins TRBV6-1 to TRBJ1-1, with D perhaps TRBD1 (5 bases). CDR1 MNHNS and CDR2 SASEGT come from the germline V gene. V was shortened by 7 bases and J by 1 base, with 16 bases between the two germline ends. The length of the CDR3 is 15 residues.

Regarding this clonotype: Germline and junction disagree at one end, which may indicate a read error. The V and J genes are TRBV4-2 and TRBJ2-2; unclear D gene. Germline CDR1 LGHNA, CDR2 YNFKEQ. The CDR3 is 13 amino acids. The CDR3 nucleotides are TGTGCCAGCAACGGTGTGAACACAGAGGCGCTGTATTTT. It translates to CASNGVNTEALYF.

This clonotype was detected once. The junction and the germline gene differ at one end; a read error may be behind it. V gene TRBV27 combines with J gene TRBJ2-3, with D possibly matching TRBD1 (6 bases). Germline V gives CDR1 MNHEY, CDR2 SMNVEV (reference sequence). This CDR3 has 14 amino acids. The chain's CDR3 is CAGLGGRYPDTQYF. The DNA for the CDR3 is TGTGCCGGGCTTGGGGGCCGTTACCCAGATACGCAGTATTTC.

This clonotype showed up just a few times. The CDR3 reads CSVMGPGNTIYF. In nucleotides, the CDR3 is TGCAGTGTTATGGGCCCCGGAAACACCATATATTTT. This chain links TRBV20-1 with TRBJ1-3; no firm D call. This CDR3 region has 12 residues. Germline assignment: CDR1 DFQATT and CDR2 SNEGSKA (reference sequence). Trimming took off 7 bases at V and 4 bases at J, with 11 bases between the two ends.

V usage is TRBV6-1 and J usage is TRBJ2-3; 7 positions agree with TRBD2. The ends lost 5 bases at V and 0 bases at J; junction bases unmatched: 5. The CDR3 has 15 amino acids. Germline loops: CDR1 MNHNS, CDR2 SASEGT. The CDR3 loop reads CASSRDYGSTDTQYF. CDR3 DNA sequence: TGTGCCAGCAGTAGGGACTACGGTAGCACAGATACGCAGTATTTT.

A few counts support this clonotype. The chain has TRBV5-1 and TRBJ1-2; D not resolved. There are 12 residues in the CDR3. Germline CDR1 and CDR2: SGHRS and YFSETQ. The ends were cut back, 1 base at V and 6 bases at J, with 7 bases in the middle. The DNA of the CDR3 is TGCGCCAGCAGCTTGCTCGGTGATGGCTACACCTTC. Translation gives CASSLLGDGYTF.

In its sample, this clonotype is medium-sized. This sequence joins TRBV6-1 and TRBJ2-7; the match to TRBD2 covers 7 bases. Germline lookup yields CDR1 MNHNS and CDR2 SASEGT. This CDR3 region has 13 residues. V was clipped by 11 bases and J by 0 bases; unmatched bases: 7. This chain's CDR3 is CAGTSGDSYEQYF. CDR3 in DNA: TGTGCCGGGACCAGCGGGGACTCCTACGAGCAGTACTTC.

This clonotype was observed at least ten times. The J gene is TRBJ2-2, the V gene TRBV6-1; 8 nucleotides line up with TRBD2. With V trimmed by 7 bases and J by 5 bases, 9 bases remained unmatched. Germline assignment: CDR1 MNHNS and CDR2 SASEGT. There are 15 residues in the CDR3. The CDR3 here is CASTGGGLGTGELFF. Written as DNA, the CDR3 is TGTGCCAGCACGGGGGGGGGCCTGGGGACCGGGGAGCTGTTTTTT.

By frequency in the sample, this clonotype is medium-sized. The chain employs TRBV6-5 and TRBJ1-2; possibly TRBD1 for D (5 bases). V lost 4 bases, J lost 8 bases, and 11 bases lay in between. There are 12 residues in the CDR3. The germline CDR1 and CDR2 sequences are MNHEY and SVGAGI. Here the CDR3 reads CASSSTERGYTF. The DNA for the CDR3 is TGTGCCAGCAGTTCGACAGAGAGGGGCTACACCTTC.

V usage is TRBV19 and J usage is TRBJ2-5; TRBD1 matches 8 bases. Germline loops: CDR1 LNHDA, CDR2 SQIVND (reference sequence). Trimming at V came to 4 bases and at J to 2 bases, leaving 12 bases not matched to a gene. The CDR3 is made up of 17 amino acids. The CDR3 here is CASSKTGAGGGQETQYF. The CDR3 DNA sequence: TGTGCCAGTAGTAAGACAGGGGCTGGGGGAGGACAAGAGACCCAGTACTTC.

The rearrangement joins TRBV6-1 to TRBJ1-2; D is unclear. The CDR3 is 11 residues long. Trimming pared 7 bases from V and 3 bases from J, leaving 6 bases between. Germline CDR1 is MNHNS and CDR2 is SASEGT. The CDR3 reads CASTEDYGYTF. CDR3 nucleotide sequence: TGTGCCAGCACGGAGGACTATGGCTACACCTTC.

This chain connects TRBV19 to TRBJ1-1, with D perhaps matching TRBD1 (6 bases). Germline lookup yields CDR1 LNHDA and CDR2 SQIVND (reference sequence). This CDR3 contains 12 residues. The V end lost 7 bases, the J end lost 6 bases, and 12 bases lay between the germline ends. This CDR3 reads CASIGQFAEAFF. The CDR3 nucleotides read TGTGCCAGTATTGGACAGTTCGCTGAAGCTTTCTTT.

This clonotype was seen many times. The chain links TRBV10-2 to TRBJ1-3; perhaps TRBD1 as D (5 bases). The CDR3 spans 14 residues. Per the germline V gene, CDR1 is WSHSY and CDR2 is SAAADI. V was shortened by 6 bases and J by 0 bases, with 9 bases between the two germline ends. The CDR3 loop reads CASREGFSGNTIYF. CDR3 nucleotide sequence: TGCGCCAGCAGAGAGGGGTTCTCTGGAAACACCATATATTTT.

The chain is built from TRBV10-1 and TRBJ2-3; D unclear. With the DNA end fitting TRBJ2-7 better, the J assignment may be wrong. The germline gives CDR1 WNHNN, CDR2 SYGVQD (reference sequence). CDR3 length: 14 residues. The CDR3 sequence: CASSGLTAKDTQYF. CDR3 nucleotides: TGCGCCAGCAGTGGGTTAACTGCCAAAGACACGCAGTACTTC.

At least ten counts were recorded for this clonotype. The chain couples TRBV6-2 or TRBV6-3 to TRBJ1-2; 8 positions match TRBD1. The CDR3 contains 15 residues. Germline CDR1 MNHEY, CDR2 SVGEGT. J gave up 0 bases and V 5 bases, and 5 bases lay outside the gene matches. CDR3 amino acids: CASSPRDRPNYGYTF. DNA of the CDR3: TGTGCCAGCAGTCCCAGGGACAGGCCTAACTATGGCTACACCTTC.

This clonotype appeared a single time. In this CDR3 the conserved last residue, phenylalanine or tryptophan, is missing, so a read error is likely. No DNA is shown, since the ends of the CDR3 on it are uncertain; the CDR3 is the one TCRdb lists. The chain has TRBV6-1 and TRBJ2-1; the D call TRBD1 from the table was never checked on the DNA. The germline V gene has CDR1 MNHNS and CDR2 SASEGT. The CDR3 spans 16 amino acids, including both terminal residues. The CDR3 sequence is CASAEGGRNSPLHFGN.